The rows below give T cell receptor beta chains drawn from one sample of a study of identifying expanded T cells in peripheral blood. Here immunoSEQ multiplex PCR was the method, and the copy in TCRdb shows in-frame clones only, minus some. Among about 100,000 clones, around 88% were seen once, and the ten largest hold 5.6%. Material: blood. The receptors were sampled from a person between 18 and 75 years old in good health. Each CDR3 is given with its conserved first and last residue. A D gene is named only where the DNA matches it firmly. Only part of the rows carry a size: once, few, many, or a class if the clone is expanded.

>TRBJ2-1|-|TRBV7-3|-
CASSRVGQPNNEQFF
TGTGCCAGCAGCAGAGTAGGACAGCCAAACAATGAGCAGTTCTTC
>TRBJ2-1|-|TRBV9|TRBD1
CASSEIQGAVHEQFF
TGTGCCAGCAGCGAGATACAGGGGGCTGTCCATGAGCAGTTCTTC
>TRBJ2-1|-|TRBV30|-
CAGKRRGGPYEQFF
TGTGCTGGAAAAAGGAGGGGGGGGCCGTATGAGCAGTTCTTC
>TRBJ1-1|-|TRBV18|-
CASSPLRDVPKDNTEAFF
TGTGCCAGCTCACCGCTAAGGGACGTCCCAAAGGACAACACTGAAGCTTTCTTT
>TRBJ2-2|-|TRBV1|-
CTDPPPTGGVINTGELFF
TGCACCGACCCTCCCCCCACAGGGGGCGTAATCAACACCGGGGAGCTGTTTTTT
>TRBJ1-3|once|TRBV19|TRBD1
CASNRDRESSGNTIYF
TGTGCCAGTAACCGGGACAGGGAGAGCTCTGGAAACACCATATATTTT
>TRBJ1-2|-|TRBV15|-
CATSRETQRGYTF
TGTGCCACCAGCAGAGAGACCCAAAGGGGCTACACCTTC
>TRBJ2-1|-|TRBV29-1|TRBD2
CSELAGASGNEQFF
TGCAGCGAATTAGCGGGGGCGTCCGGCAATGAGCAGTTCTTC
>TRBJ2-7|-|TRBV5-6|-
CASGYRDPGVEQYF
TGTGCCAGCGGCTACCGGGACCCGGGTGTAGAGCAGTACTTC
>TRBJ2-7|-|TRBV6-5|TRBD2
CASSSLTSGGYYEQYF
TGTGCCAGCAGTTCCTTGACTAGCGGGGGTTACTACGAGCAGTACTTC
>TRBJ2-3|-|TRBV9|-
CASSVGTDTQYF
TGTGCCAGCAGCGTAGGTACAGATACGCAGTATTTT
>TRBJ1-5|-|TRBV11-1|TRBD1
CASSRTGGPNQPQHF
TGTGCCAGCAGCCGGACAGGAGGGCCTAATCAGCCCCAGCATTTT
>TRBJ2-2|-|TRBV30|-
CALNRDWAGELFF
TGTGCCTTAAACAGGGATTGGGCCGGGGAGCTGTTTTTT
>TRBJ2-5|-|TRBV5-1|-
CASSLVSGRYQETQYF
TGCGCCAGCAGCTTGGTATCGGGCAGATACCAAGAGACCCAGTACTTC
>TRBJ1-5|-|TRBV4-3|-
CASSQEIVRNQPQHF
TGCGCCAGCAGCCAAGAAATAGTTAGGAATCAGCCCCAGCATTTT
>TRBJ1-1|-|TRBV6-6|-
CASSSEGVNTEAFF
TGTGCCAGCAGTTCGGAAGGGGTAAACACTGAAGCTTTCTTT
>TRBJ1-2|-|TRBV19|TRBD1
CASRQGGAQYNYGYTF
TGTGCCAGTAGACAGGGGGGGGCCCAATATAACTATGGCTACACCTTC
>TRBJ1-1|-|TRBV19|TRBD1
CASSGTAEAFF
TGTGCCAGTAGCGGGACAGCCGAAGCTTTCTTT
>TRBJ2-2|-|TRBV11-1|-
CASTPVRGATGELFF
TGTGCCAGCACCCCAGTTCGGGGGGCCACCGGGGAGCTGTTTTTT
>TRBJ2-4|-|TRBV11-3|-
CASSLAVAKNIQYF
TGTGCCAGCAGCTTGGCGGTAGCCAAAAACATTCAGTACTTC
>TRBJ2-2|-|TRBV7-6|-
CASSLAPPRRGVNTGELFF
TGTGCCAGCAGCTTAGCCCCCCCTCGGCGCGGGGTGAACACCGGGGAGCTGTTTTTT
>TRBJ1-1|-|TRBV9|-
CASSSDTTEAFF
TGTGCCAGCAGCAGCGACACCACTGAAGCTTTCTTT